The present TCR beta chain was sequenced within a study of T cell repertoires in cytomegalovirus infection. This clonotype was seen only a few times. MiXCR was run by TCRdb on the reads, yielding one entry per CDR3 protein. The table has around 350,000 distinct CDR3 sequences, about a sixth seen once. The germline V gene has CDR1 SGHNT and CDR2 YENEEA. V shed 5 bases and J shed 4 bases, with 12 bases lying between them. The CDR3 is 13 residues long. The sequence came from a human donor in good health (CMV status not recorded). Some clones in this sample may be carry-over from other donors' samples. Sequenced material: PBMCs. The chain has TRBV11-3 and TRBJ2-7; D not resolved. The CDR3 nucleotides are TGTGCCAGCAGCCGTTCCAATGATTACGAGCAGTACTTC. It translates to CASSRSNDYEQYF.